This TCR beta chain was recovered during a study of T cells in Graves' hyperthyroidism and ophthalmopathy. The V segment lost 4 bases and the J segment 8 bases; nucleotides outside the gene matches: 17. This CDR3 region has 17 residues. Germline CDR1 reads SGHRS; CDR2 reads YFSETQ. This clonotype was seen repeatedly, ten times or more. The investigators amplified TCR beta CDR3 regions from RNA transcripts. A set of HTBI primers served as the primers for a first-round RT-PCR of the TCR CDR3. TCRdb itself ran the multiplex PCR reads through MiXCR, one entry per CDR3 protein. Among around 690,000 distinct CDR3 sequences listed, roughly 17% were seen once. Stable hyperthyroidism: no ophthalmopathy progression over 18 months of follow-up. Out of roughly 10 ml of fresh peripheral blood came the PBMCs.

This TCR was recovered from a man aged 50-59 years with Graves' hyperthyroidism. Sequenced sample: blood. The gene calls are TRBV5-1 and TRBJ2-1, with 8 bases that match TRBD2. CDR3 sequence: CASSIMLSGSGPHEQFF. The CDR3 nucleotides are TGCGCCAGCAGCATAATGCTCAGCGGGAGTGGTCCCCATGAGCAGTTCTTC.